The next 29 T cell receptor beta chains were all read from a single sample in a study of T cells in Graves' hyperthyroidism and ophthalmopathy. Amplification yielded TCR beta CDR3 regions, with RNA transcripts as the source. The study used the HTBI primer set for a first-round RT-PCR of the TCR CDR3. TCRdb analysed the multiplex PCR reads with MiXCR anew, one entry per CDR3 protein. The profile shows a few hundred thousand distinct CDR3 sequences, about a sixth of them singletons. Sequenced material: blood. These TCRs come from a woman between 35 and 50 years old with Graves' ophthalmopathy.

There are many counts of this clonotype. The gene calls are TRBV11-2 and TRBJ2-7, with unresolved D. The germline V gene has CDR1 SGHAT and CDR2 FQNNGV. V was cut by 1 base and J by 3 bases, with 13 bases left in between. There are 15 residues in the CDR3. Here the CDR3 reads CASSLAPQPDYEQYF. CDR3 bases: TGTGCCAGCAGCTTAGCCCCTCAACCAGACTACGAGCAGTACTTC.

This clonotype was seen ten or more times. Here the CDR3 reads CAWSVPRTEQYF. CDR3 bases: TGTGCCTGGAGTGTGCCTCGGACGGAGCAGTACTTC. The V and J genes are TRBV30 and TRBJ2-7; no clear D. V lost 0 bases and J lost 7, with 10 bases in between. Germline V CDR1 and CDR2: GTSNPN, SVGIG (reference sequence). This CDR3 contains 12 residues.

V and J are TRBV4-1 and TRBJ2-7; D is tentatively TRBD1 or TRBD2 (5 bases each). The CDR3 contains 14 residues. Germline V CDR1 and CDR2: MGHRA, YSYEKL. Trimming cost V 4 bases and J 2 bases, with 12 bases left between them. CDR3 sequence: CASSLGVGPYEQYF. DNA of the CDR3: TGCGCCAGCAGCCTGGGGGTCGGCCCCTACGAGCAGTACTTC.

This clonotype showed up many times. The V gene is TRBV13, the J gene TRBJ1-2; tentative D call: TRBD1 (6 bases). The CDR3 consists of 14 residues. Germline V lookup: CDR1 PRHDT, CDR2 FYEKMQ (reference sequence). V lost 1 base to trimming and J lost 4 bases, with 10 bases between them. The CDR3 protein is CASSLEDRLYGYTF. In nucleotides, the CDR3 is TGTGCCAGCAGCTTAGAGGACAGACTCTATGGCTACACCTTC.

This clonotype was picked up many times. The genes are TRBV5-1 and TRBJ2-3; 10 nucleotides match TRBD2. After removal of 4 bases from V and 4 bases from J, the junction contained 9 bases not matched to a gene. Germline V CDR1 and CDR2: SGHRS, YFSETQ. This CDR3 is 16 amino acids long. Written as DNA, the CDR3 is TGCGCCAGCAGCAGGCTCAGCGGGGGGGCAGCAGATACGCAGTATTTT. This gives the protein CASSRLSGGAADTQYF.

V is TRBV2 and J is TRBJ1-5; D unresolved. Germline CDR1 reads SNHLY; CDR2 reads FYNNEI. The CDR3 loop spans 11 amino acids. With 6 bases removed from V and 8 bases from J, the gap between germline ends came to 8 bases. The CDR3 sequence: CASRGGEPQHF. CDR3 in DNA: TGTGCCAGCAGGGGCGGCGAGCCCCAGCATTTT. Full variable domain (outside the CDR3, taken from reference TRBV2 and TRBJ1-5): EPEVTQTPSHQVTQMGQEVILRCVPISNHLYFYWYRQILGQKVEFLVSFYNNEISEKSEIFDDQFSVERPDGSNFTLKIRSTKLEDSAMYFCASRGGEPQHFGDGTRLSIL.

This clonotype occurred many times. V is TRBV6-1 and J is TRBJ1-2; D unresolved. V lost 5 bases and J 6 bases, leaving 13 bases between the germline ends. This CDR3 has 13 amino acids. The V gene's germline CDR1 is MNHNS and CDR2 SASEGT. The CDR3 nucleotides read TGTGCCAGCAGTTATGGGGAGTGGGATGGCTACACCTTC. Translation: CASSYGEWDGYTF.

This clonotype was detected many times. The rearrangement joins TRBV11-3 to TRBJ2-1; 14 bases fit TRBD2. Trimming at V came to 6 bases and at J to 8 bases, leaving 6 bases not matched to a gene. This CDR3 has 15 amino acids. Germline V gives CDR1 SGHNT, CDR2 YENEEA. CDR3 loop: CASSSGLAGVDEQFF. The CDR3 DNA reads as TGTGCCAGCAGTTCGGGACTAGCGGGAGTGGATGAGCAGTTCTTC. The full variable domain, rest sourced from reference TRBV11-3 and TRBJ2-1, is EAGVVQSPRYKIIEKKQPVAFWCNPISGHNTLYWYLQNLGQGPELLIRYENEEAVDDSQLPKDRFSAERLKGVDSTLKIQPAELGDSAVYLCASSSGLAGVDEQFFGPGTRLTVL.

Remarks on this clonotype: A read error may be the cause here, since a much bigger clone is one base away. V and J are TRBV2 and TRBJ1-1; no clear D. CDR3 size: 13 residues. Germline V gene data show CDR1 as SNHLY and CDR2 as FYNNEI. CDR3 in amino acids: CASRFGMNAEAFF. CDR3 in DNA: TGTGCCAGCAGATTTGGGATGAACGCTGAAGCTTTCTTT.

This clonotype was counted ten times or more. The rearrangement uses TRBV11-2 and TRBJ1-2; D is unresolved. This CDR3 contains 14 residues. Germline V lookup: CDR1 SGHAT, CDR2 FQNNGV. The V end was cut by 0 bases, the J end by 0 bases, with 5 bases between. The CDR3, as DNA: TGTGCCAGCAGCTTAGATTACTCTAACTATGGCTACACCTTC. This codes for CASSLDYSNYGYTF.

This clonotype occurred a few times. The V and J genes are TRBV27 and TRBJ1-2; unclear D gene. This CDR3 spans 12 amino acids. In germline, CDR1 is MNHEY, CDR2 SMNVEV (reference sequence). The V gene lost 6 bases and the J gene lost 4 bases, with 9 bases spanning the gap. The CDR3 nucleotides read TGTGCCAGCAGGTCCCCAGGCTATGGCTACACCTTC. Its translation is CASRSPGYGYTF.

Remarks on this clonotype: This may arise from a read error, as a much more abundant clone is one base away. The chain recombines TRBV28 with TRBJ2-1; 11 positions agree with TRBD2. The junction had 9 bases not matched to a gene; V was cut back by 4 bases and J by 7 bases. This CDR3 contains 16 residues. Germline lookup yields CDR1 MDHEN and CDR2 SYDVKM. CDR3 amino acids: CASSSIAGGPLNEQFF. CDR3 nucleotides: TGTGCCAGCAGTTCCATAGCGGGAGGGCCCTTGAATGAGCAGTTCTTC.

This clonotype was detected many times. This chain joins TRBV9 and TRBJ2-1; D remains ambiguous. This CDR3 has 15 residues. Trimming removed 1 base at V and 0 bases at J, with 8 bases between. Germline values: CDR1 SGDLS, CDR2 YYNGEE. CDR3 coding DNA: TGTGCCAGCAGCGTATCGGCGAGCTCCTACAATGAGCAGTTCTTC. Translating it yields CASSVSASSYNEQFF.

This clonotype was counted only a few times. The chain joins TRBV20-1 to TRBJ1-1; D unclear. This CDR3 comprises 12 residues. The ends were cut back, 4 bases at V and 1 base at J, with 7 bases in the middle. Germline CDR1 is DFQATT and CDR2 is SNEGSKA (reference sequence). In DNA, the CDR3 is TGCAGTGCTAACATCAAGAACACTGAAGCTTTCTTT. Translation: CSANIKNTEAFF.

There are many counts of this clonotype. The V and J genes are TRBV2 and TRBJ2-3, with D possibly TRBD1 on 6 matching bases. Trimming stripped 11 bases from V and 4 bases from J, with 16 bases between. CDR3 length equals 13 residues. The V gene's germline CDR1 is SNHLY and CDR2 FYNNEI. CDR3 amino acids: CAAKGEGPDTQYF. DNA for the CDR3: TGTGCCGCTAAGGGGGAAGGACCAGATACGCAGTATTTT.

The chain has TRBV18 and TRBJ1-1; TRBD1 agrees at 11 bases. Trimming cost V 5 bases and J 4 bases; bases outside gene matches: 6. CDR3 length equals 15 residues. Looked up from germline, CDR1 is KGHSH and CDR2 is LQKENI. CDR3 amino acids: CASSKLGQGATEAFF. As DNA, the CDR3 is TGTGCCAGCTCAAAACTTGGACAGGGGGCCACTGAAGCTTTCTTT.

The chain recombines TRBV4-1 with TRBJ1-1; D gene ambiguous. V was pared by 0 bases and J by 5 bases, with 10 bases between. Per germline, CDR1 MGHRA and CDR2 YSYEKL. CDR3 length: 14 amino acids. The CDR3 here is CASSQDGGLTEAFF. The CDR3 DNA reads as TGCGCCAGCAGCCAAGATGGCGGGTTAACTGAAGCTTTCTTT.

In this sample, this clonotype turned up a few times. This chain uses TRBV6-1 with TRBJ1-2; D is perhaps TRBD1 (6 bases). The V gene lost 4 bases and the J gene lost 0 bases, with 12 bases spanning the gap. Germline CDR1 and CDR2: MNHNS and SASEGT. The CDR3 covers 15 residues. The CDR3 sequence is CASSVLRTANYGYTF. The CDR3 DNA follows: TGTGCCAGCAGTGTCCTGAGGACAGCTAACTATGGCTACACCTTC.

V usage is TRBV10-3 and J usage is TRBJ2-7; D gene unclear. Germline V gene lookup returns CDR1 ENHRY and CDR2 SYGVKD. The CDR3 loop spans 13 amino acids. With 8 bases removed from V and 1 base from J, the gap between germline ends came to 12 bases. The CDR3, as DNA: TGTGCCATCGGGTCGGGTCTATCCTACGAGCAGTACTTC. This encodes CAIGSGLSYEQYF.

There are many counts of this clonotype. This chain uses TRBV10-2 with TRBJ1-1; TRBD1 aligns across 7 bases. Per germline, CDR1 WSHSY and CDR2 SAAADI. J was trimmed by 3 bases and V by 7 bases; bases with no gene match: 2. There are 12 residues in the CDR3. The CDR3 nucleotides read TGCGCCAGCAACCAGGGGGACACTGAAGCTTTCTTT. Its translation: CASNQGDTEAFF.

This clonotype was picked up a small number of times. The chain links TRBV24-1 to TRBJ2-5; 10 bases map to TRBD1. Per the germline V gene, CDR1 is KGHDR and CDR2 is SFDVKD. Trimming removed 3 bases from V and 4 bases from J; junction bases left unmatched: 4. The CDR3 extends over 15 amino acids. The CDR3 loop is CATSDTTGGRETQYF. In nucleotides, the CDR3 is TGTGCCACCAGTGATACGACAGGGGGCAGAGAGACCCAGTACTTC.

The chain couples TRBV9 to TRBJ2-1, with D perhaps matching TRBD2 (5 bases). The V gene lost 0 bases and the J gene lost 3 bases, with 7 bases spanning the gap. Per the germline V gene, CDR1 is SGDLS and CDR2 is YYNGEE. This CDR3 has 14 residues. CDR3 nucleotides: TGTGCCAGCAGCGTAGACGGGGTCTACAATGAGCAGTTCTTC. Amino acids: CASSVDGVYNEQFF.

The chain recombines TRBV3-1 with TRBJ2-1; 12 positions match TRBD2. Germline V gives CDR1 LGHDT, CDR2 YNNKEL (reference sequence). J lost 13 bases, V lost 5 bases, and 3 bases had no gene match. CDR3 size: 12 residues. CDR3 protein: CASSLTSGRQFF. For the CDR3, the DNA is TGTGCCAGCAGCTTGACTAGCGGGAGACAGTTCTTC.

This sequence joins TRBV12-3 or TRBV12-4 and TRBJ1-2; possible D gene TRBD1, 5 bases. V was trimmed by 4 bases and J by 7 bases, leaving 7 bases between them. This CDR3 has 11 residues. This CDR3 reads CASSSRGGYTF. DNA for the CDR3: TGTGCCAGCAGTTCTAGGGGTGGCTACACCTTC.

The chain uses TRBV20-1 and TRBJ2-3; no clear D. V lost 0 bases and J lost 0, with 16 bases in between. CDR1 and CDR2 (germline): DFQATT, SNEGSKA (reference sequence). The CDR3 spans 17 residues. CDR3 nucleotides: TGCAGTGCTAGAGAAGTTTGGTTCGGCGGTAGCACAGATACGCAGTATTTT. Amino acids: CSAREVWFGGSTDTQYF.

In its sample, this clonotype was seen a few times. The J gene is TRBJ2-1, the V gene TRBV27, with 8 bases lining up with TRBD2. Germline V gene sequence: CDR1 MNHEY, CDR2 SMNVEV (reference sequence). CDR3 length: 13 amino acids. V lost 7 bases, J lost 5 bases, and 4 bases stayed unmatched. The CDR3 DNA is TGTGCCAGCATCGGGACTAGGGACAATGAGCAGTTCTTC. Its protein is CASIGTRDNEQFF.

This CDR3 is CAWSYERDAQYF. DNA of the CDR3: TGTGCCTGGAGCTACGAGCGGGACGCGCAGTATTTT. The J gene is TRBJ2-3, the V gene TRBV30; 7 bases map to TRBD2. V lost 3 bases to trimming and J lost 10 bases; unmatched junction nucleotides: 7. The length of the CDR3 is 12 residues. CDR1 is GTSNPN, CDR2 SVGIG, per germline (reference sequence).

This clonotype was counted only a few times. The CDR3 coding sequence is TGTGCCAGCAGCCAAGGGCCCTTTCGCGGGGTCACCTACGAGCAGTACTTC. Amino acid sequence: CASSQGPFRGVTYEQYF. This chain uses TRBV4-2 with TRBJ2-7, with a weak D call TRBD2 (6 bases). The V gene lost 1 base and the J gene lost 2 bases, with 18 bases spanning the gap. Germline-derived CDR1 and CDR2 are LGHNA and YNFKEQ. This CDR3 region has 17 residues.

This chain joins TRBV11-2 and TRBJ1-6, with TRBD1 matching 7 bases. V dropped 2 bases and J dropped 6; count of bases not matched to a gene: 7. Germline values: CDR1 SGHAT, CDR2 FQNNGV. The CDR3 runs 16 residues. CDR3 sequence (DNA): TGTGCCAGCAGCTTACTTCAGGGGGGCCGTAATTCACCCCTCCACTTT. It translates to CASSLLQGGRNSPLHF.